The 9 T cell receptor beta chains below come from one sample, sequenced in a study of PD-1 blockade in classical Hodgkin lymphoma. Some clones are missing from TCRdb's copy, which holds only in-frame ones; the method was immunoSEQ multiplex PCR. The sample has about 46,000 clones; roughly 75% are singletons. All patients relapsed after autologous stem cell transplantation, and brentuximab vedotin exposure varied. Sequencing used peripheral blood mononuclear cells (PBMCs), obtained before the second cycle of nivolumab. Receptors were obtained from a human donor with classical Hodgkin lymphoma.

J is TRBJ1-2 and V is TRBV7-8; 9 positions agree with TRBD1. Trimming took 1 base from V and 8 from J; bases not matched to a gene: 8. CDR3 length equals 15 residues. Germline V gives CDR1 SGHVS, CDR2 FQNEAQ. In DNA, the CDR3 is TGTGCCAGCAGCTTAGGGACCCGGGACAGGGACGGCTACACCTTC. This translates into CASSLGTRDRDGYTF.

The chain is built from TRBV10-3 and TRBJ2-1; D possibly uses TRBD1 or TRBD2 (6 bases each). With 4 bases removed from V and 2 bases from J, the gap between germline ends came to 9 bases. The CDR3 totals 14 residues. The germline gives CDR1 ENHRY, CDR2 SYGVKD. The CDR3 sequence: CAISVGGTYNEQFF. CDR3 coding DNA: TGTGCCATCAGTGTGGGGGGCACCTACAATGAGCAGTTCTTC.

In DNA form, the CDR3 reads TGTGCCAGCAGCTACGGAGGACAGGGAGGCGGCGAAAAACTGTTTTTT. Its translation: CASSYGGQGGGEKLFF. This sequence joins TRBV5-8 and TRBJ1-4; 8 nucleotides align to TRBD1. Germline loops: CDR1 SGHTS, CDR2 YDEGEE. J was trimmed by 8 bases and V by 3 bases; bases with no gene match: 12. The CDR3 contains 16 residues. Full variable domain (remainder filled in from reference TRBV5-8 and TRBJ1-4): EAGVTQSPTHLIKTRGQQATLRCSPISGHTSVYWYQQALGLGLQFLLWYDEGEERNRGNFPPRFSGRQFPNYSSELNVNALELEDSALYLCASSYGGQGGGEKLFFGSGTQLSVL.

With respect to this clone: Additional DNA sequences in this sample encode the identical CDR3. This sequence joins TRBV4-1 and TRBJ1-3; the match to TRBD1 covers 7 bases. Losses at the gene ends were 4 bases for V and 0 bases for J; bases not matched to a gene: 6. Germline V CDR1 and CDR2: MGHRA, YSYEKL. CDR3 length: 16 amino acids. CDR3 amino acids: CASSLWTGPSGNTIYF. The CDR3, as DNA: TGCGCCAGCAGCCTGTGGACAGGACCCTCTGGAAACACCATATATTTT.

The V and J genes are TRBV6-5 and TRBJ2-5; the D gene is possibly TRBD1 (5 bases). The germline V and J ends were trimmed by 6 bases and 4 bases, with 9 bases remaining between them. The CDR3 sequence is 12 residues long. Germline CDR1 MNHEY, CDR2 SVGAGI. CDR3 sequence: CASSPGLETQYF. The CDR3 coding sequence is TGTGCCAGCAGCCCAGGGTTAGAGACCCAGTACTTC.

The CDR3 spells CASSPGRPYGYTF. The CDR3, as DNA: TGTGCCAGCAGTCCGGGACGCCCCTATGGCTACACCTTC. The rearrangement joins TRBV6-5 to TRBJ1-2, with a tentative D call TRBD1 (5 bases). Trimming pared 5 bases from V and 4 bases from J, leaving 11 bases between. The length of the CDR3 is 13 residues. The germline V gene has CDR1 MNHEY and CDR2 SVGAGI.

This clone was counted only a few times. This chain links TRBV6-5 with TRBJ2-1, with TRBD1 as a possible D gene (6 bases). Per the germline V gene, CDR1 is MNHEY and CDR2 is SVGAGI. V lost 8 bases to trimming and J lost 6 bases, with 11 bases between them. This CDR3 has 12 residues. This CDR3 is CASRGQFNEQFF. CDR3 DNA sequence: TGTGCCAGCCGCGGACAGTTCAATGAGCAGTTCTTC.

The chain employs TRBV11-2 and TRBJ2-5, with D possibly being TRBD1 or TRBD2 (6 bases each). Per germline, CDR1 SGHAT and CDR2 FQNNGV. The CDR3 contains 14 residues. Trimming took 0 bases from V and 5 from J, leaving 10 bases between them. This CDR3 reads CASSLDRGTETQYF. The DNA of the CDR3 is TGTGCCAGCAGCTTAGATAGGGGGACTGAGACCCAGTACTTC.

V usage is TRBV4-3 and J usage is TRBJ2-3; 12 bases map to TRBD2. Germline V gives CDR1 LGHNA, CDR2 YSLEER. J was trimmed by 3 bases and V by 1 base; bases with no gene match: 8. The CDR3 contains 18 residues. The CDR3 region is CASSQVASGGASTDTQYF. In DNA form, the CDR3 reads TGCGCCAGCAGCCAAGTAGCTAGCGGGGGGGCCTCAACAGATACGCAGTATTTT.